This T cell receptor beta chain was captured by sequencing in a study of shared clonotypes between healthy human individuals. On this clone itself: The antigen is unknown.

Findings and caveats of the study: A reduction in generation probabilities was seen for non-shared clonotypes relative to those shared by all four donors.

Measured with immunoSEQ multiplex PCR; TCRdb has only the in-frame clones, and not every one. The sample lists roughly 1,600,000 clones, 98% occurring once. The germline V gene encodes CDR1 DFQATT and CDR2 SNEGSKA (reference sequence). The CDR3 extends over 11 amino acids. The V end lost 6 bases, the J end lost 6 bases, and 12 bases lay between the germline ends. Sequencing was done on a sample of naive CD4+ T cells sorted from blood. As for subset: CD45RA+ positively selected. V usage is TRBV20-1 and J usage is TRBJ2-7; D unresolved. The receptor was isolated from a man aged 25-45 years in good health. The CDR3 DNA follows: TGCAGTGCCCGACTTGCTCGCGAGCAGTACTTC. Encoded protein: CSARLAREQYF.